A selection of T cell receptor beta chains follows, all from one sample in a study of patients and donors after allogeneic stem cell transplantation. Via MiXCR, TCRdb re-called the RT-PCR reads, giving one row per CDR3 protein. The sample holds about 200,000 distinct CDR3 sequences, around two fifths seen once. Sequencing was done on a sample of blood, either unsorted or a sorted T cell fraction (not recorded which). These receptors originate from a human donor who was either an allogeneic HSCT recipient or a stem cell or donor lymphocyte infusion donor (not recorded which). It is not recorded whose cells these are; they may come from a transplant donor. Both conserved end residues are part of each CDR3. The D gene is left open where the match is weak. Only part of the rows carry a size: once, few, many, or a class if the clone is expanded.

d_call | clone_size | j_call | v_call | cdr3_nt | cdr3_aa
. | . | TRBJ1-2 | TRBV20-1 | TGCAGTGCTAGCGGGCGGCCTCTTTATGGCTACACCTTC | CSASGRPLYGYTF
TRBD1 | . | TRBJ2-2 | TRBV7-9 | TGTGCCAGCAGGCCTCGGGGACAGGGTTTGGCCGGGGAGCTGTTTTTT | CASRPRGQGLAGELFF
. | once | TRBJ2-5 | TRBV3-1 | TGTGCCAGCGCTACGCTGGGGACTCCTCAAGAGACCCAGTACTTC | CASATLGTPQETQYF
. | . | TRBJ2-3 | TRBV11-2 | TGTGCCAGCAGCTTAGATCTACAGGGACCAGCAGATACGCAGTATTTT | CASSLDLQGPADTQYF
. | . | TRBJ2-6 | TRBV12-3/TRBV12-4 | TGTGCCAGCAGGGAAGACAGGTCGAGCAACGTCCTGACTTTC | CASREDRSSNVLTF
. | few | TRBJ1-2 | TRBV29-1 | TGCAGCGTTGAAGATCGGATCTATGGCTACACCTTC | CSVEDRIYGYTF
. | few | TRBJ1-3 | TRBV10-2 | TGCGCCAGCAGTGAGTCGGGTGCCCCCTCTGGAAACACCATATATTTT | CASSESGAPSGNTIYF
. | . | TRBJ1-5 | TRBV7-2 | TGTGCCAGCAGCTTATATTGGGCTTCGGGGGGCGAAGATCAGCCCCAGCATTTT | CASSLYWASGGEDQPQHF
TRBD2 | . | TRBJ2-7 | TRBV19 | TGTGCCAGTAGGAAAGCGGGAAGCTCCGTCTACGAGCAGTACTTC | CASRKAGSSVYEQYF
TRBD1 | . | TRBJ2-2 | TRBV14 | TGTGCCAGCAGCCCCCTCAGGGGGCTTACCGGGGAGCTGTTTTTT | CASSPLRGLTGELFF
TRBD1 | . | TRBJ2-2 | TRBV12-3/TRBV12-4 | TGTGCCAGCAGTCCCCGGGACAGGGTCACCGGGGAGCTGTTTTTT | CASSPRDRVTGELFF
TRBD2 | once | TRBJ2-5 | TRBV7-9 | TGTGCCAGCAGCTCCCAGCGGGAGCAAGAGACCCAGTACTTC | CASSSQREQETQYF
TRBD1 | few | TRBJ1-3 | TRBV6-1 | TGTGCCAGCAGTGAAGCGCGGGGACAGGCGTTCATTTTTGGAAACACCATATATTTT | CASSEARGQAFIFGNTIYF
TRBD1 | few | TRBJ2-7 | TRBV4-1 | TGCGCCAGCAGCCGCCGGGACAGAGATTACGAGCAGTACTTC | CASSRRDRDYEQYF
TRBD1 | . | TRBJ2-2 | TRBV10-3 | TGTGCCATCAGTGAAGACAGGGGGTACACCGGGGAGCTGTTTTTT | CAISEDRGYTGELFF
. | . | TRBJ2-1 | TRBV20-1 | TGCAGTGCTATGGGCTGGGCTTCCTACAATGAGCAGTTCTTC | CSAMGWASYNEQFF
. | . | TRBJ2-5 | TRBV12-3/TRBV12-4 | TGTGCCAGCAGTTTATGGTCTCGTTCTGGAGAGACCCAGTACTTC | CASSLWSRSGETQYF
TRBD1 | . | TRBJ1-2 | TRBV7-2 | TGTGCCAGCAGCCCGAAGACAGGGGGCGCGGGTGGCTACACCTTC | CASSPKTGGAGGYTF
. | . | TRBJ1-1 | TRBV12-3/TRBV12-4 | TGTGCCAGCAGTTTCGCAGGGCGGGACACTGAAGCTTTCTTT | CASSFAGRDTEAFF
TRBD2 | . | TRBJ2-1 | TRBV20-1 | TGCAGTGCTGCTAGCGGGACCAATTCCAATGAGCAGTTCTTC | CSAASGTNSNEQFF
. | . | TRBJ2-7 | TRBV5-5 | TGTGCCAGCAGCTACACGCCCGACATACACGGACGCGAGCAGTACTTC | CASSYTPDIHGREQYF
. | . | TRBJ1-6 | TRBV4-2 | TGTGCCAGCAGCCCCTTCCCGGGGGGGCGCTCGAATTCACCCCTCCACTTT | CASSPFPGGRSNSPLHF
. | once | TRBJ2-2 | TRBV10-3 | TGTGCCATCCAGAGCGCCGGGGAGCTGTTTTTT | CAIQSAGELFF
. | medium-sized | TRBJ1-2 | TRBV25-1 | TGTGCCAGCAGTGTTGCGGCAGGTGGCTACACCTTC | CASSVAAGGYTF
. | few | TRBJ2-4 | TRBV3-1 | TGTGCCAGCAGCCTAGGGGGAGGGCTAGCCAAAAACATTCAGTACTTC | CASSLGGGLAKNIQYF
. | . | TRBJ2-5 | TRBV3-1 | TGTGCCAGCAGCCTGAGACGGACGCTACAAGAGACCCAGTACTTC | CASSLRRTLQETQYF
TRBD1 | few | TRBJ1-3 | TRBV5-1 | TGCGCCAGCAGCAAATCGACAGGGACTAACTCTGGAAACACCATATATTTT | CASSKSTGTNSGNTIYF
. | . | TRBJ2-1 | TRBV7-9 | TGTGCCAGCAGCCCCGGGCAGTTCTACAATGAGCAGTTCTTC | CASSPGQFYNEQFF
. | . | TRBJ1-1 | TRBV25-1 | TGTGCCAGCTCCCGCTCGAACACTGAAGCTTTCTTT | CASSRSNTEAFF
. | . | TRBJ2-2 | TRBV25-1 | TGTGCCAGCAGTGGTGGTTTAGCCGGGGAGCTGTTTTTT | CASSGGLAGELFF
TRBD1 | few | TRBJ1-5 | TRBV29-1 | TGCAGCGCCTCCGACAGGGGAAATCAGCCCCAGCATTTT | CSASDRGNQPQHF
TRBD1 | . | TRBJ1-2 | TRBV12-3/TRBV12-4 | TGTGCCAGCAGTTGGGGACAGGCGAGCTATGGCTACACCTTC | CASSWGQASYGYTF
. | . | TRBJ1-1 | TRBV11-2 | TGTGCCAGCAGCTTACGGCTATTGGTGGACACTGAAGCTTTCTTT | CASSLRLLVDTEAFF
. | . | TRBJ1-1 | TRBV7-9 | TGTGCCAGCAGCATTGACAGGCGAGGCGCTGAAGCTTTCTTT | CASSIDRRGAEAFF
TRBD1 | few | TRBJ1-5 | TRBV20-1 | TGCAGTGCTAGAGAGACAGGGGATAGCAATCAGCCCCAGCATTTT | CSARETGDSNQPQHF
. | . | TRBJ2-2 | TRBV12-3/TRBV12-4 | TGTGCCAGCAGTTTTTTGCCTAGGGCCTATAACGGGGAGCTGTTTTTT | CASSFLPRAYNGELFF
. | . | TRBJ2-5 | TRBV5-1 | TGCGCCAGCAGCTTGGAAGGGGACAAGGAGTACTTC | CASSLEGDKEYF
. | few | TRBJ1-6 | TRBV27 | TGTGCCAGCAGTGCCTTGAATTCACCCCTCCACTTT | CASSALNSPLHF
. | few | TRBJ1-5 | TRBV20-1 | TGCAGTGCTAGAGCCTCGTCTAATGGGCCCCAGCATTTT | CSARASSNGPQHF
TRBD1 | few | TRBJ1-5 | TRBV6-6 | TGTGCCAGCAGGGGACAGGGGTCCCAGCATTTT | CASRGQGSQHF
TRBD1 | medium-sized | TRBJ1-1 | TRBV20-1 | TGCAGTGCTAGGGTTTCGACAGGGGCGGTTGAAGCTTTCTTT | CSARVSTGAVEAFF
. | . | TRBJ2-5 | TRBV4-3 | TGCGCCAGCAGCCTCCGGGGCCAACTAGAGACCCAGTACTTC | CASSLRGQLETQYF
. | . | TRBJ2-1 | TRBV28 | TGTGCCAGCAGTCCGGTGACAGGAGTCAATGAGCAGTTCTTC | CASSPVTGVNEQFF
TRBD1 | . | TRBJ2-7 | TRBV4-2 | TGTGCCAGCAGCAAAGTGACCGGGACAGGCGACACCTACGAGCAGTACTTC | CASSKVTGTGDTYEQYF
. | few | TRBJ1-1 | TRBV6-6 | TGTGCCAGCAAGAGGAACACTGAAGCTTTCTTT | CASKRNTEAFF
. | . | TRBJ1-1 | TRBV12-3/TRBV12-4 | TGTGCCAGCAGTTTAACCCGCCACACTGAAGCTTTCTTT | CASSLTRHTEAFF